The 27 T cell receptor beta chains below were found in one sample sequenced in a study of T cells in Graves' hyperthyroidism and ophthalmopathy. Amplification targeted TCR beta CDR3 regions from RNA transcripts. During a first-round RT-PCR of the TCR CDR3, the HTBI primer set was used. TCRdb fed the multiplex PCR reads into MiXCR, producing one record per CDR3 protein. The table has 500,000 to 650,000 distinct CDR3 sequences, just under 20% seen once; the top ten hold about 50%. Specimen: blood. Receptor source: a man aged 40-50 years with Graves' ophthalmopathy.

The chain couples TRBV5-1 to TRBJ1-1; D remains ambiguous. The CDR3 runs to 9 residues. Germline lookup yields CDR1 SGHRS and CDR2 YFSETQ. Between the trimmed V and J ends, which lost 5 bases and 12 bases, there was a span of 8 bases. The CDR3 nucleotides are TGCGCCAGCAGTCTGGGGTCTTTCTTT. Translating gives CASSLGSFF.

This clonotype came up a few times. V and J are TRBV7-2 and TRBJ2-7; 13 bases align to TRBD2. The ends lost 0 bases at V and 3 bases at J; junction bases unmatched: 11. Germline CDR1 reads SGHTA; CDR2 reads FQGNSA. The CDR3 sequence is 19 residues long. CDR3 in amino acids: CASSLAPGLAGTSIYEQYF. CDR3 coding DNA: TGTGCCAGCAGCTTAGCACCGGGACTAGCGGGAACATCCATCTACGAGCAGTACTTC.

There are a few counts of this clonotype. Here the CDR3 reads CASSGGTGGYQPQHF. The CDR3 coding sequence is TGTGCCAGCAGCGGAGGGACAGGGGGGTATCAGCCCCAGCATTTT. The J gene is TRBJ1-5, the V gene TRBV5-5, with TRBD1 identical over 11 bases. J was trimmed by 5 bases and V by 4 bases; bases with no gene match: 5. The CDR3 has 15 residues. Germline V CDR1 and CDR2: SGHKS, YYEKEE (reference sequence).

The J gene is TRBJ2-1, the V gene TRBV3-1; D not certain. V lost 2 bases, J lost 5 bases, and 16 bases lay in between. The CDR3 has 16 amino acids. The germline gives CDR1 LGHDT, CDR2 YNNKEL (reference sequence). In DNA, the CDR3 is TGTGCCAGCAGCCAAAAACGGCCCTTCCATCACAATGAGCAGTTCTTC. Its protein is CASSQKRPFHHNEQFF.

This clonotype was picked up many times. The chain couples TRBV2 to TRBJ2-3; 13 positions agree with TRBD2. J lost 5 bases, V lost 4 bases, and 6 bases had no gene match. The CDR3 extends over 16 amino acids. The germline V gene encodes CDR1 SNHLY and CDR2 FYNNEI. CDR3 region: CASSATSGGAIDTQYF. CDR3 sequence (DNA): TGTGCCAGCAGTGCCACTAGCGGGGGGGCAATAGATACGCAGTATTTT.

This clonotype was recorded at least ten times. J is TRBJ2-3 and V is TRBV7-9, with 7 nucleotides matching TRBD2. V lost 5 bases to trimming and J lost 0 bases; unmatched junction nucleotides: 11. This CDR3 has 17 amino acids. The germline V gene encodes CDR1 SEHNR and CDR2 FQNEAQ (reference sequence). The chain's CDR3 is CASSRPPAGRSTDTQYF. The CDR3 coding sequence is TGTGCCAGCAGCCGCCCCCCAGCGGGGAGAAGCACAGATACGCAGTATTTT.

This clonotype has just a few counts. This chain joins TRBV29-1 and TRBJ2-5, with no clear D. V dropped 0 bases and J dropped 2 bases, with 7 bases sitting between them. Germline V gene data show CDR1 as SQVTM and CDR2 as ANQGSEA. The CDR3 totals 13 residues. The CDR3 DNA follows: TGCAGCGTTGAAGATCGAAAACAAGAGACCCAGTACTTC. Its translation is CSVEDRKQETQYF.

The chain recombines TRBV4-2 with TRBJ1-1; no definite D call. In germline, CDR1 is LGHNA, CDR2 YNFKEQ. The CDR3 totals 13 residues. V shed 1 base and J shed 4 bases, with 7 bases lying between them. CDR3 sequence (DNA): TGTGCCAGCAGCCAAGTCGCCGGCACTGAAGCTTTCTTT. Translated: CASSQVAGTEAFF.

This clonotype was counted between two and nine times. The V call is TRBV4-3, the J call TRBJ2-7; the D is unclear. Looked up from germline, CDR1 is LGHNA and CDR2 is YSLEER. V was trimmed by 0 bases and J by 3 bases, leaving 18 bases between them. This CDR3 has 17 residues. CDR3 protein: CASSQDLGRRPSYEQYF. As DNA, the CDR3 is TGCGCCAGCAGCCAAGATCTTGGCCGCCGACCGAGCTACGAGCAGTACTTC.

This clonotype was seen at least ten times. The chain employs TRBV28 and TRBJ2-3; a possible D gene is TRBD2 (5 bases). The CDR3 loop spans 15 amino acids. From germline, CDR1 is MDHEN and CDR2 SYDVKM. The V and J ends lost 5 bases and 1 base respectively, with 13 bases between them. The CDR3 spells CASSLPYSGTDTQYF. In nucleotides, the CDR3 is TGTGCCAGCAGTCTACCCTATAGCGGCACAGATACGCAGTATTTT.

The rearrangement joins TRBV5-6 to TRBJ1-2; D not resolved. The germline V and J ends were trimmed by 5 bases and 4 bases, with 21 bases remaining between them. The CDR3 is 16 amino acids. Germline V gene sequence: CDR1 SGHDT, CDR2 YYEEEE. Written as DNA, the CDR3 is TGTGCCAGCAGGAACAGCGCCAAAATCACCTCCTATGGCTACACCTTC. Translating it yields CASRNSAKITSYGYTF.

The rearrangement links TRBV7-9 to TRBJ2-1; TRBD2 matches 12 bases. The CDR3 length is 15 residues. Germline-derived CDR1 and CDR2 are SEHNR and FQNEAQ (reference sequence). J lost 10 bases, V lost 5 bases, and 9 bases had no gene match. CDR3 in amino acids: CASSPRTSGNREQFF. The CDR3 nucleotides are TGTGCCAGCAGCCCCAGGACTAGCGGGAACCGGGAGCAGTTCTTC.

This clonotype showed up many times. The J gene is TRBJ2-3, the V gene TRBV20-1, with no clear D. Per the germline V gene, CDR1 is DFQATT and CDR2 is SNEGSKA (reference sequence). The CDR3 is made up of 14 amino acids. V was cut by 0 bases and J by 0 bases, with 7 bases left in between. CDR3 nucleotide sequence: TGCAGTGCTAGAGAACAGACTAGCACAGATACGCAGTATTTT. Translated: CSAREQTSTDTQYF.

This clonotype was observed a few times. The V call is TRBV7-9, the J call TRBJ2-5; 7 positions agree with TRBD1. The CDR3 has 15 amino acids. V shed 5 bases and J 4 bases; nucleotides not matched to a gene: 10. The germline V gene has CDR1 SEHNR and CDR2 FQNEAQ (reference sequence). Here the CDR3 DNA reads TGTGCCAGCAGCCTCAATAGGGGGCGCGGAGAGACCCAGTACTTC. Amino acid sequence: CASSLNRGRGETQYF.

This clonotype was counted only a few times. The chain has TRBV6-1 and TRBJ1-5; D may be TRBD1 (5 bases). Looked up from germline, CDR1 is MNHNS and CDR2 is SASEGT. The CDR3 extends over 15 amino acids. V lost 6 bases, J lost 4 bases, and 16 bases lay in between. CDR3 sequence: CASREHRDPNQPQHF. CDR3 nucleotide sequence: TGTGCCAGCAGAGAACACCGGGACCCTAATCAGCCCCAGCATTTT.

CDR3 region: CASSEGTGGRGPYF. The DNA for the CDR3 is TGTGCCAGCAGCGAGGGGACAGGGGGAAGGGGTCCGTACTTC. V is TRBV7-9 and J is TRBJ2-5; 11 bases agree with TRBD1. The germline CDR1 and CDR2 sequences are SEHNR and FQNEAQ (reference sequence). The CDR3 extends over 14 amino acids. J gave up 13 bases and V 5 bases, and 12 bases lay outside the gene matches. Full variable domain (rest looked up from reference TRBV7-9 and TRBJ2-5): DTGVSQNPRHKITKRGQNVTFRCDPISEHNRLYWYRQTLGQGPEFLTYFQNEAQLEKSRLLSDRFSAERPKGSFSTLEIQRTEQGDSAMYLCASSEGTGGRGPYFGPGTRLLVL.

The chain carries TRBV7-2 and TRBJ2-1, with D possibly TRBD2 on 6 matching bases. The V and J ends lost 5 bases and 10 bases respectively, with 15 bases between them. In germline, CDR1 is SGHTA, CDR2 FQGNSA. This CDR3 is 13 amino acids long. The CDR3, as DNA: TGTGCCAGCAGCCCTGGGAGGACTCCGGAGCAGTTCTTC. It translates to CASSPGRTPEQFF.

This clonotype was detected only a few times. The chain is built from TRBV20-1 and TRBJ1-1; TRBD1 aligns across 7 bases. Trimming at V came to 6 bases and at J to 2 bases, leaving 9 bases not matched to a gene. The CDR3 covers 14 residues. Looked up from germline, CDR1 is DFQATT and CDR2 is SNEGSKA (reference sequence). CDR3 sequence reads: CSAKPRQGNTEAFF. The DNA for the CDR3 is TGCAGTGCCAAGCCCCGACAGGGAAACACTGAAGCTTTCTTT.

The V gene is TRBV6-1, the J gene TRBJ2-4, with TRBD1 identical over 8 bases. CDR1 is MNHNS, CDR2 SASEGT, per germline. Losses at the gene ends were 6 bases for V and 0 bases for J; bases not matched to a gene: 19. This CDR3 is built from 20 residues. CDR3 DNA sequence: TGTGCCAGCAGCCCTGTTTTTCGTCAGGGGGCAATTCGAGCCAAAAACATTCAGTACTTC. This codes for CASSPVFRQGAIRAKNIQYF.

The rearrangement joins TRBV13 to TRBJ1-1; no firm D call. The CDR3 is 13 residues long. Trimming removed 6 bases at V and 1 base at J, with 9 bases between. The germline gives CDR1 PRHDT, CDR2 FYEKMQ (reference sequence). CDR3: CASSGIRNTEAFF. CDR3 bases: TGTGCCAGCAGTGGGATCCGGAACACTGAAGCTTTCTTT.

The V and J genes are TRBV7-6 and TRBJ2-7; D might be TRBD2 (5 bases). The CDR3 spans 14 residues. V gave up 2 bases and J gave up 4 bases, with 12 bases separating them. CDR1 is SGHVS, CDR2 FNYEAQ, per germline. The CDR3 nucleotides are TGTGCCAGCAGCTTACCGGGGAGAGCGTACGAGCAGTACTTC. As protein: CASSLPGRAYEQYF.

The genes are TRBV6-5 and TRBJ1-6, with unresolved D. The CDR3 is 18 residues long. Germline V gives CDR1 MNHEY, CDR2 SVGAGI. Trimming pared 0 bases from V and 1 base from J, leaving 13 bases between. CDR3 DNA sequence: TGTGCCAGCAGTTACTCCGCAGCGGATGGGTCCTATAATTCACCCCTCCACTTT. Protein sequence: CASSYSAADGSYNSPLHF.

This chain links TRBV6-5 with TRBJ2-7; D might be TRBD1 (6 bases). The CDR3 runs 16 residues. Germline CDR1 and CDR2: MNHEY and SVGAGI. V shed 2 bases and J shed 3 bases, with 17 bases lying between them. The CDR3 DNA reads as TGTGCCAGCAGTTACATGGTGGGTCCGACAGGCTACGAGCAGTACTTC. This sequence encodes CASSYMVGPTGYEQYF.

This clonotype was found a few times. The V gene is TRBV7-9, the J gene TRBJ1-1; D is unresolved. Trimming removed 0 bases from V and 4 bases from J, with 9 bases in between. CDR1 and CDR2 (germline): SEHNR, FQNEAQ (reference sequence). This CDR3 is 14 amino acids long. Here the CDR3 DNA reads TGTGCCAGCAGCTTAGCCGGTGGCCTCACTGAAGCTTTCTTT. Amino acids: CASSLAGGLTEAFF.

This clonotype occurred many times. This chain links TRBV15 with TRBJ2-1, with 8 bases fitting TRBD2. The CDR3 contains 20 residues. The trim removed 3 bases at V and 0 bases at J, leaving 16 bases unmatched. In germline, CDR1 is LNHNV, CDR2 YYDKDF (reference sequence). The CDR3 coding sequence is TGTGCCACCAGCAGTACCGTCCCGGGACTAGTGTTGGGCTCCTACAATGAGCAGTTCTTC. Protein sequence: CATSSTVPGLVLGSYNEQFF. Using reference TRBV15 and TRBJ2-1 for the parts outside the CDR3, the full variable domain is DAMVIQNPRYQVTQFGKPVTLSCSQTLNHNVMYWYQQKSSQAPKLLFHYYDKDFNNEADTPDNFQSRRPNTSFCFLDIRSPGLGDTAMYLCATSSTVPGLVLGSYNEQFFGPGTRLTVL.

This clonotype came up many times. The CDR3 region is CASSYSKRSADEMRHF. Written as DNA, the CDR3 is TGTGCCAGCAGTTACTCGAAACGTTCGGCAGACGAGATGCGCCACTTT. The chain is built from TRBV6-2 or TRBV6-3 and TRBJ1-6, with D unresolved. V was trimmed by 0 bases and J by 18 bases, leaving 24 bases between them. Germline V gene lookup returns CDR1 MNHEY and CDR2 SVGEGT. The CDR3 runs to 16 residues.

The rearrangement uses TRBV11-2 and TRBJ2-1; 7 positions agree with TRBD2. The CDR3 is 17 residues long. The J segment lost 6 bases and the V segment lost 1 base, leaving 12 bases of the junction unmatched. Germline values: CDR1 SGHAT, CDR2 FQNNGV. The CDR3 spells CASSLGPLAGEVNEQFF. CDR3 nucleotide sequence: TGTGCCAGCAGCTTAGGGCCCTTGGCGGGAGAGGTCAATGAGCAGTTCTTC.